A single sample is the source of the 2 T cell receptor beta chains below, sequenced in a study of T cells in localized non-small cell lung cancer. Assay used: immunoSEQ multiplex PCR; TCRdb lists only in-frame clones, some missing. Of 20,000 to 25,000 clones listed, approximately 86% are singletons. Material: peripheral blood, obtained before any cancer treatment. Receptors originate from a male donor older than 55 with stage II squamous cell lung carcinoma.

The V gene is TRBV11-1, the J gene TRBJ2-7; D call uncertain. The V and J ends lost 5 bases and 6 bases respectively, with 17 bases between them. This CDR3 is 14 amino acids long. CDR1 is SGHAT, CDR2 FQDESV, per germline (reference sequence). This chain's CDR3 is CASSAWVQGTEQYF. The CDR3, as DNA: TGTGCCAGCAGCGCCTGGGTCCAAGGCACCGAGCAGTACTTC.

This clone was detected only once. The rearrangement uses TRBV6-1 and TRBJ2-2; D is undetermined. Germline CDR1 and CDR2: MNHNS and SASEGT. The CDR3 totals 14 residues. The V gene lost 2 bases and the J gene lost 5 bases, with 9 bases spanning the gap. The CDR3 sequence is CASSETTQTGELFF. The CDR3 nucleotides read TGTGCCAGCAGTGAAACGACCCAAACCGGGGAGCTGTTTTTT.